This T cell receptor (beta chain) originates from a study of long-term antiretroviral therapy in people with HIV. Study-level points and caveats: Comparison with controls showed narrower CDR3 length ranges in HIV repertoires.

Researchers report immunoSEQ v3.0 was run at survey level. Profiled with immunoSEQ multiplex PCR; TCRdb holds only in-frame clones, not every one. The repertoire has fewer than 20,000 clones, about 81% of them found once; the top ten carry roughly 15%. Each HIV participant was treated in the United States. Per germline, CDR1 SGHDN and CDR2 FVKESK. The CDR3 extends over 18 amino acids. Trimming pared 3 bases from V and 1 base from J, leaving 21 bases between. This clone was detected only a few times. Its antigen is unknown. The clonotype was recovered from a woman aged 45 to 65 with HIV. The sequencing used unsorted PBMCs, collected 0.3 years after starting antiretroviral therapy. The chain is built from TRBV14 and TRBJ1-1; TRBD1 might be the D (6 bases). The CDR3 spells CASSHFSLRGRRNTEAFF. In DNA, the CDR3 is TGTGCCAGCAGCCATTTTAGCCTCAGGGGCCGGAGGAACACTGAAGCTTTCTTT.